This T cell receptor beta chain is drawn from a study of blood T cell repertoires in COVID-19. Turning to the study itself: The United States, Italy and Spain provided the acute and convalescent COVID-19 samples. PBMCs, B-cell-depleted T cells, or T cells were the source of the cDNA or gDNA that made up the material.

In the source study's methods: By means of reference gene primer amplification, nucleated cell counts were estimated. Profiling relied on immunoSEQ multiplex PCR, and the TCRdb table lists in-frame clones only, not all of them. V, J and clone size derive from that table, while D and trimming were established from the DNA sequence. The data show about 42,000 clones, around 87% seen once. Germline lookup yields CDR1 SEHNR and CDR2 FQNEAQ (reference sequence). This CDR3 contains 13 residues. Trimming took off 6 bases at V and 2 bases at J, with 10 bases between the two ends. Source material: peripheral blood. The rearrangement links TRBV7-9 to TRBJ2-5; possibly TRBD1 for D (7 bases). This clonotype originated in a man aged 25 to 40 with active or convalescent COVID-19. The CDR3 reads CASRSGGQETQYF. CDR3 bases: TGTGCCAGCAGGTCAGGGGGGCAAGAGACCCAGTACTTC.